Listed here are 3 T cell receptor beta chains from one sample, sequenced in a study of molecular identifiers for immune sequencing clone quantification. TCRdb re-analysed the PCR reads in MiXCR, keeping a single row per CDR3 protein. The sample shows some 320,000 distinct CDR3 sequences, about a fifth of them seen only once. Specimen: naive CD8+ T cells from blood, with Jurkat cell RNA spiked in. Subset denoted: FACS-sorted CD8+CD4-CCR7+CD45RA+ naive T cells. The receptors stem from a human donor in good health. Some libraries in this study had Jurkat cell RNA spiked in.

This clonotype was detected ten times or more. The gene calls are TRBV12-3 or TRBV12-4 and TRBJ2-4; D is possibly TRBD2 (6 bases). V lost 6 bases and J lost 1, with 16 bases in between. This CDR3 region has 16 residues. DNA for the CDR3: TGTGCCAGCAGCTTTAGCGGACACGCGGCCAAAAACATTCAGTACTTC. Translation: CASSFSGHAAKNIQYF.

With respect to this clonotype: A much more abundant neighbour one base away suggests this may be a read error. CDR3 coding DNA: TGTGCCAGTAGTACCGGGGGCGTAAACACCATATATTTT. This codes for CASSTGGVNTIYF. The V gene is TRBV19, the J gene TRBJ1-3; a weak D match, TRBD1 (6 bases). The length of the CDR3 is 13 residues. Germline loops: CDR1 LNHDA, CDR2 SQIVND (reference sequence). Trimming shortened V by 4 bases and J by 6 bases, and 10 bases separated the two germline ends.

This clonotype was recorded at least ten times. V is TRBV20-1 and J is TRBJ2-7; D possibly corresponds to TRBD1 (5 bases). With 0 bases removed from V and 9 bases from J, the gap between germline ends came to 9 bases. The CDR3 extends over 11 amino acids. Germline CDR1 is DFQATT and CDR2 is SNEGSKA (reference sequence). CDR3 DNA: TGCAGTGCTAGAGATGTAGGGGTGCAGTACTTC. It is translated as CSARDVGVQYF.